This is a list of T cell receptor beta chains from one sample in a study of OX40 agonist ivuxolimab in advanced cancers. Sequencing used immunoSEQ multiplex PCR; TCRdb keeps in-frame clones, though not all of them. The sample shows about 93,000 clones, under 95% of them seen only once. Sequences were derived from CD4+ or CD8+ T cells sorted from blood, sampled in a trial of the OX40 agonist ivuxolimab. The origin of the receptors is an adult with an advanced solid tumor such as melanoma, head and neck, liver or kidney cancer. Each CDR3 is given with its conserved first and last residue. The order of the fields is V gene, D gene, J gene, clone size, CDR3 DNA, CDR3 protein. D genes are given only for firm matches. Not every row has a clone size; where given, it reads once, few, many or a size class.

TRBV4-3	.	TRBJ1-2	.	TGCGCCAGCAGCCAAGAAACAGGGAACTATGGCTACACCTTC	CASSQETGNYGYTF
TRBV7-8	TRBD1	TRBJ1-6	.	TGTGCCAGCAGCTTACGGACAGGGCTTAATTCACCCCTCCACTTT	CASSLRTGLNSPLHF
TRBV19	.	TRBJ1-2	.	TGTGCCAGTAGTCCTAGTGTCGGATACTATGGCTACACCTTC	CASSPSVGYYGYTF
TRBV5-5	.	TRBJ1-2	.	TGTGCCAGCAGCTTGGACGGGAACTATGGCTACACCTTC	CASSLDGNYGYTF
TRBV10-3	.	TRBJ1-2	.	TGTGCCATCAGCCCCGAGGGAGCTAACTATGGCTACACCTTC	CAISPEGANYGYTF
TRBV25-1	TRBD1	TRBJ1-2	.	TGTGCCAGCAGTGAATGGGGGACAGGGACGTATGGCTACACCTTC	CASSEWGTGTYGYTF
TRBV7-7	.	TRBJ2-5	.	TGTGCCAGCAGCGCCAGGGGCCCAAGAGAGACCCAGTACTTC	CASSARGPRETQYF
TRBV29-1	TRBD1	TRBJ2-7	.	TGCAGCGCTCGAGACAGGGGGGACTACGAGCAGTACTTC	CSARDRGDYEQYF
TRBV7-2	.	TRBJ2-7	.	TGTGCCAGCAGCGTCGTTACTTACGAGCAGTACTTC	CASSVVTYEQYF
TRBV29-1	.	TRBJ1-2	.	TGCAGCGTGGAAGCGGGGATATATGGCTACACCTTC	CSVEAGIYGYTF
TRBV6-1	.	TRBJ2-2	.	TGTGCCAGCAGTGAATGGATGAACACCGGGGAGCTGTTTTTT	CASSEWMNTGELFF
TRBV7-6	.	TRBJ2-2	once	TGTGCCAGCACCGGGACGAACACCGGGGAGCTGTTTTTT	CASTGTNTGELFF
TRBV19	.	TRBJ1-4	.	TGTGCCAGTAGTATGGCTGACAGGCGCCTTAATGAAAAACTGTTTTTT	CASSMADRRLNEKLFF
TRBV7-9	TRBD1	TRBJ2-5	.	TGTGCCAGCAGCTCCAGGGACAGGCAAAATCAAGAGACCCAGTACTTC	CASSSRDRQNQETQYF
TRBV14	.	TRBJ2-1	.	TGTGCCAGCAGTAACGCCGGGGCGATAAATGAGCAGTTCTTC	CASSNAGAINEQFF